The next 25 T cell receptor beta chains were all read from a single sample in a study of T cell responses to AZD1222 COVID-19 vaccine. Method: immunoSEQ multiplex PCR; TCRdb's copy keeps in-frame clones and lacks some. The sample lists 200,000 to 300,000 clones, approximately 95% occurring once. The sample consisted of peripheral blood, taken on day 0 of AZD1222 vaccination. Receptors originate from an adult in good health.

The table lists this clone with a count of one. V is TRBV7-6 and J is TRBJ2-3, with 7 bases fitting TRBD1. The ends lost 2 bases at V and 2 bases at J; junction bases unmatched: 7. The germline V gene encodes CDR1 SGHVS and CDR2 FNYEAQ. The CDR3 spans 16 residues. CDR3 coding DNA: TGTGCCAGCAGCTTACGGCCTACAGGGGACACAGATACGCAGTATTTT. The encoded protein is CASSLRPTGDTDTQYF.

This clone showed up just once. The rearrangement uses TRBV12-3 or TRBV12-4 and TRBJ2-7, with D unresolved. CDR3 size: 12 residues. Deletions cut 1 base from V and 6 bases from J, with 7 bases between. CDR3 region: CASSLVDGEQYF. The CDR3 coding sequence is TGTGCCAGCAGTTTAGTCGACGGCGAGCAGTACTTC.

V and J are TRBV5-1 and TRBJ1-4; 7 nucleotides match TRBD1. The V gene's germline CDR1 is SGHRS and CDR2 YFSETQ. The length of the CDR3 is 14 residues. J lost 6 bases, V lost 1 base, and 3 bases had no gene match. CDR3 protein: CASSLRQGDEKLFF. CDR3 coding DNA: TGCGCCAGCAGCTTGCGGCAGGGGGATGAAAAACTGTTTTTT.

This clone was detected only once. This specimen includes other DNA sequences encoding the same CDR3. This chain connects TRBV28 to TRBJ2-7; the D is unclear. V dropped 5 bases and J dropped 4 bases, with 6 bases sitting between them. The CDR3 contains 11 residues. The germline gives CDR1 MDHEN, CDR2 SYDVKM. The CDR3 loop is CASSARYEQYF. The CDR3 coding sequence is TGTGCCAGCAGTGCAAGGTACGAGCAGTACTTC.

The V call is TRBV28, the J call TRBJ2-7; 11 nucleotides match TRBD1. CDR3 length: 16 residues. CDR1 and CDR2 from the germline V gene are MDHEN and SYDVKM. J was trimmed by 8 bases and V by 5 bases; bases with no gene match: 14. The DNA for the CDR3 is TGTGCCAGCAGTACCTACTCCGGGACAGGGGGAGGAAAGCAGTACTTC. As protein: CASSTYSGTGGGKQYF.

The chain is built from TRBV30 and TRBJ2-7; D remains unclear. With 0 bases removed from V and 3 bases from J, the gap between germline ends came to 12 bases. Germline V CDR1 and CDR2: GTSNPN, SVGIG (reference sequence). This CDR3 is built from 14 residues. CDR3 residues: CAWSVKGNFYEQYF. In DNA, the CDR3 is TGTGCCTGGAGTGTAAAGGGAAACTTCTACGAGCAGTACTTC.

The chain links TRBV18 to TRBJ2-1; 7 bases are a match to TRBD1. The CDR3 has 15 residues. Germline loops: CDR1 KGHSH, CDR2 LQKENI. The trim removed 1 base at V and 5 bases at J, leaving 5 bases unmatched. The CDR3 sequence is CASSPRGQINNEQFF. The CDR3 nucleotides read TGTGCCAGCTCACCACGGGGACAGATAAACAATGAGCAGTTCTTC.

The chain uses TRBV3-1 (or the pseudogene TRBV3-2) and TRBJ1-2; unclear D gene. V was pared by 5 bases and J by 6 bases, with 10 bases between. The CDR3 covers 12 residues. The germline V gene encodes CDR1 LGHDT and CDR2 YNNKEL (reference sequence). Written as DNA, the CDR3 is TGTGCCAGCAGCTCCGGCCAAGATGGCTACACCTTC. Its translation is CASSSGQDGYTF.

V gene TRBV6-5 combines with J gene TRBJ2-7; D ambiguous. The ends were cut back, 7 bases at V and 4 bases at J, with 17 bases in the middle. The CDR3 has 14 amino acids. Per the germline V gene, CDR1 is MNHEY and CDR2 is SVGAGI. The DNA of the CDR3 is TGTGCCAGCAAAGGGTCAGGAGACGCTTACGAGCAGTACTTC. Translated, it gives CASKGSGDAYEQYF.

The sample holds one count of this clone. The chain uses TRBV6-6 and TRBJ1-1; D not certain. Germline V gene sequence: CDR1 MNHNY, CDR2 SVGAGI (reference sequence). V was shortened by 7 bases and J by 0 bases, with 15 bases between the two germline ends. The CDR3 runs 15 residues. The CDR3 reads CASTPPLALNTEAFF. CDR3 DNA sequence: TGTGCCAGCACCCCCCCCCTAGCGTTGAACACTGAAGCTTTCTTT.

CDR3 nucleotide sequence: TGCGCCAGCAGCTTGATGTTGAACACCGGGGAGCTGTTTTTT. Protein: CASSLMLNTGELFF. The J gene is TRBJ2-2, the V gene TRBV5-1; D gene unclear. This CDR3 contains 14 residues. In germline, CDR1 is SGHRS, CDR2 YFSETQ. Trimming stripped 1 base from V and 1 base from J, with 5 bases between.

The chain is built from TRBV5-4 and TRBJ1-6; possible D gene TRBD1, 5 bases. V lost 3 bases and J 7 bases, leaving 14 bases between the germline ends. CDR1 is SGHNT and CDR2 is YYREEE in the germline V gene (reference sequence). The CDR3 consists of 15 residues. As DNA, the CDR3 is TGTGCCAGCAGCTCTCCCGGGGACGGCAATTCACCCCTCCACTTT. Its protein product is CASSSPGDGNSPLHF.

This clone appeared a few times. The chain uses TRBV5-1 and TRBJ1-1; D unresolved. Germline loops: CDR1 SGHRS, CDR2 YFSETQ. The ends were cut back, 3 bases at V and 9 bases at J, with 15 bases in the middle. This CDR3 contains 13 residues. The CDR3 protein is CASSSPSARQAFF. CDR3 bases: TGCGCCAGCAGCTCCCCCTCAGCGCGGCAAGCTTTCTTT.

The J gene is TRBJ1-2, the V gene TRBV15, with D perhaps matching TRBD1 (6 bases). V gave up 4 bases and J gave up 4 bases, with 10 bases separating them. The CDR3 runs 13 residues. The V gene's germline CDR1 is LNHNV and CDR2 YYDKDF (reference sequence). The CDR3 DNA sequence: TGTGCCACCAGCACAGGGGTCCCCTATGGCTACACCTTC. It yields the protein CATSTGVPYGYTF.

The chain uses TRBV7-3 and TRBJ2-2; 9 bases map to TRBD2. Germline CDR1 reads SGHTA; CDR2 reads FQGTGA. The CDR3 has 17 residues. J was trimmed by 1 base and V by 3 bases; bases with no gene match: 6. CDR3 protein: CASSLSSGRGNTGELFF. The CDR3 region has the DNA TGTGCCAGCAGCTTGAGTAGCGGGAGAGGGAACACCGGGGAGCTGTTTTTT. Based on the CDR3 plus reference TRBV7-3 and TRBJ2-2, the full variable domain is GAGVSQTPSNKVTEKGKYVELRCDPISGHTALYWYRQSLGQGPEFLIYFQGTGAADDSGLPNDRFFAVRPEGSVSTLKIQRTERGDSAVYLCASSLSSGRGNTGELFFGEGSRLTVL.

V and J are TRBV5-1 and TRBJ1-2; no clear D. The germline V and J ends were trimmed by 1 base and 8 bases, with 12 bases remaining between them. CDR1 and CDR2 (germline): SGHRS, YFSETQ. The CDR3 is made up of 13 amino acids. The CDR3 loop reads CASSLIPEDGYTF. The CDR3 DNA sequence: TGCGCCAGCAGCTTGATCCCCGAGGACGGCTACACCTTC.

The chain combines TRBV27 with TRBJ1-2; unclear D gene. Trimming shortened V by 6 bases and J by 5 bases, and 19 bases separated the two germline ends. The CDR3 is 15 amino acids. Germline-derived CDR1 and CDR2 are MNHEY and SMNVEV (reference sequence). In DNA, the CDR3 is TGTGCCAGCAGCCCCGATAGCCGGGCGATTTATGGCTACACCTTC. It is translated as CASSPDSRAIYGYTF.

A single count supports this clone. This chain links TRBV12-3 or TRBV12-4 with TRBJ1-5; possibly TRBD1 for D (6 bases). This CDR3 has 13 amino acids. The V and J ends lost 1 base and 6 bases respectively, with 7 bases between them. The CDR3 coding sequence is TGTGCCAGCAGTTTAGACAGGGCTCAGCCCCAGCATTTT. Protein product: CASSLDRAQPQHF.

This clone has only a few counts. The gene calls are TRBV28 and TRBJ1-5, with D possibly being TRBD1 (5 bases). CDR1 and CDR2 from the germline V gene are MDHEN and SYDVKM. The CDR3 loop spans 14 amino acids. Trimming took 3 bases from V and 6 from J, leaving 12 bases between them. In nucleotides, the CDR3 is TGTGCCAGCAGTTTTCCTTCCAGGGTTCAGCCCCAGCATTTT. This encodes CASSFPSRVQPQHF.

There are a few counts of this clone. The chain has TRBV4-3 and TRBJ1-3; D not resolved. Germline values: CDR1 LGHNA, CDR2 YSLEER. Trimming took 0 bases from V and 5 from J, leaving 11 bases between them. The CDR3 contains 15 residues. The CDR3 region has the DNA TGCGCCAGCAGCCAAGATGGTCTATCAAGAAACACCATATATTTT. Residues: CASSQDGLSRNTIYF.

The chain is built from TRBV28 and TRBJ1-2, with D perhaps TRBD1 (6 bases). Trimming stripped 6 bases from V and 0 bases from J, with 14 bases between. Per germline, CDR1 MDHEN and CDR2 SYDVKM. This CDR3 is 15 amino acids long. The CDR3 here is CASRDSGASNYGYTF. The CDR3 DNA sequence: TGTGCCAGCAGGGACAGTGGGGCCTCTAACTATGGCTACACCTTC.

The rearrangement uses TRBV7-8 and TRBJ1-1; TRBD1 agrees at 9 bases. The CDR3 is 16 residues long. The germline V gene has CDR1 SGHVS and CDR2 FQNEAQ. V lost 6 bases and J lost 4; bases outside the gene matches: 12. The DNA of the CDR3 is TGTGCCAGCAGGCCGCTTATCGGACAGGGGAGCACTGAAGCTTTCTTT. It yields the protein CASRPLIGQGSTEAFF.

This clone was detected a few times. This rearrangement joins TRBV27 to TRBJ1-2; TRBD1 matches 8 bases. The trim removed 5 bases at V and 2 bases at J, leaving 4 bases unmatched. This CDR3 spans 14 amino acids. Germline CDR1 is MNHEY and CDR2 is SMNVEV (reference sequence). The CDR3 coding sequence is TGTGCCAGCAGTAAACAGGGGGGGAACTATGGCTACACCTTC. Its translation: CASSKQGGNYGYTF.

The chain carries TRBV19 and TRBJ1-1; 7 nucleotides line up with TRBD1. The CDR3 covers 16 residues. The V gene end was trimmed by 4 bases and the J gene end by 3 bases; junction bases not matched to a gene: 11. Germline V gene data show CDR1 as LNHDA and CDR2 as SQIVND (reference sequence). CDR3 bases: TGTGCCAGTAGTACACGGGCAGGGGGTAAGGACACTGAAGCTTTCTTT. Protein product: CASSTRAGGKDTEAFF.

The V call is TRBV2, the J call TRBJ1-2; a weak D match, TRBD1 (5 bases). CDR3 length: 12 amino acids. From germline, CDR1 is SNHLY and CDR2 FYNNEI. Trimming took off 5 bases at V and 5 bases at J, with 9 bases between the two ends. CDR3 bases: TGTGCCAGCAGTTGGGACCCGTATGGCTACACCTTC. Protein: CASSWDPYGYTF.